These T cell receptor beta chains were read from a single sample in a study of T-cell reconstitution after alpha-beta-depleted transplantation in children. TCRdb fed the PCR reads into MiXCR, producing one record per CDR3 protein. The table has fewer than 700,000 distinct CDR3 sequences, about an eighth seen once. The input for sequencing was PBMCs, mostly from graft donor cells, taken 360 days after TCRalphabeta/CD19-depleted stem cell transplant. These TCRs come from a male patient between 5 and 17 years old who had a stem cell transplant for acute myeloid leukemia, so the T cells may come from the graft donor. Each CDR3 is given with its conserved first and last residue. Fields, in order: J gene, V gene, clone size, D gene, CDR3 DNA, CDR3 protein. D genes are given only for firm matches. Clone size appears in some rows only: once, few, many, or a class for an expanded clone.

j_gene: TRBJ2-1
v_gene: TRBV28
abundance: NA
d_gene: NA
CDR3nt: TGTGCCAGCAGTCGACTATTCCCTAGGGCTGAGCAGTTCTTC
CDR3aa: CASSRLFPRAEQFF

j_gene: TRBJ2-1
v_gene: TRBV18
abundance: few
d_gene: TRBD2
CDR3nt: TGTGCCAGCTCACCACCGGAGGGGACTAGCGGGGCGTTCTTC
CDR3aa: CASSPPEGTSGAFF

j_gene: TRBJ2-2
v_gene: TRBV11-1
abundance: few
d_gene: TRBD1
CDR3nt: TGTGCCAGCAGCCTCTATCCCCGCAGGGGGCGAAGGACCGGGGAGCTGTTTTTT
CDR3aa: CASSLYPRRGRRTGELFF

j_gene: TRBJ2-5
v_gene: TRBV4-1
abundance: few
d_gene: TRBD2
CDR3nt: TGCGCCAGCAGCCAAGCAACTAGCGGGGGCGAAGAGACCCAGTACTTC
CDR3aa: CASSQATSGGEETQYF

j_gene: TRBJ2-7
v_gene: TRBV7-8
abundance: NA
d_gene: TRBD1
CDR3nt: TGTGCCAGCAGCGCACCGGGACAGGGAGCCGAGCAGTACTTC
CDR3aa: CASSAPGQGAEQYF

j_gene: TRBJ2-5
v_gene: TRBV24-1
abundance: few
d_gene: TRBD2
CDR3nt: TGTGCCACCAGCGATAGCGGGAGGGGGGAGACCCAGTACTTC
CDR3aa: CATSDSGRGETQYF

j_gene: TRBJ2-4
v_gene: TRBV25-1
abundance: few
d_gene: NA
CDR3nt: TGTGCCAGCAGTGCCGCCAAAAACATTCAGTACTTC
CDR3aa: CASSAAKNIQYF

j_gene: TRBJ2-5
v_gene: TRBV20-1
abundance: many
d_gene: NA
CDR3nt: TGCAGTGCTGCATCCAGGTCCGGAGAGACCCAGTACTTC
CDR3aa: CSAASRSGETQYF

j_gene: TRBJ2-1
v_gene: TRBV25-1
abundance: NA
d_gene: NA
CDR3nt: TGTGCCAGCAGTGACTGGGGCAATGAGCAGTTCTTC
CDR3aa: CASSDWGNEQFF

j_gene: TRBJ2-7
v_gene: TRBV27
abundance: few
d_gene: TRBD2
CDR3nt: TGTGCCAGCAGTCTGAGACTAGCGGGACCCTACGAGCAGTACTTC
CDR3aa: CASSLRLAGPYEQYF

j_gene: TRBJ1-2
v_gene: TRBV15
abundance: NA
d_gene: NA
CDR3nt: TGTGCCACCAGCGTCGCCACAAAGAGTCGAATCTATGGCTACACCTTC
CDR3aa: CATSVATKSRIYGYTF

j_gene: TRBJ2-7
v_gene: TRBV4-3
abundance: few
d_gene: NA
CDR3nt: TGCGCCAGCAGCCAAGGGAGGAGCGGCTACGAGCAGTACTTC
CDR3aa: CASSQGRSGYEQYF

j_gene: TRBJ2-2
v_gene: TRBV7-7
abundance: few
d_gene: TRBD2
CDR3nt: TGTGCTAGCAGCCAGACCCGGGAGGGCCCCCCCGGGGAGCTGTTTTTT
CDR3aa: CASSQTREGPPGELFF

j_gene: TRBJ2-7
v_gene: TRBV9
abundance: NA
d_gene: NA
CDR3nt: TGTGCCAGCAGCACCTCCGACATGCCCTCCTACGAGCAGTACTTC
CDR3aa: CASSTSDMPSYEQYF

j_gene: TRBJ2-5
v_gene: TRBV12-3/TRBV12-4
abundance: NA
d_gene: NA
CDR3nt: TGTGCCAGCAGTTGGGGGGGCAGGGGCCAAGAGACCCAGTACTTC
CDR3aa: CASSWGGRGQETQYF

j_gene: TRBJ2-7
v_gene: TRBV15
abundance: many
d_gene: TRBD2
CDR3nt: TGTGCCACCAGCAGAGGCCCTAAGCGGGAGAGCTCCTACGAGCAGTACTTC
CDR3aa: CATSRGPKRESSYEQYF

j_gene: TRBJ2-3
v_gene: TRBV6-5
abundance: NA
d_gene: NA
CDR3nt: TGTGCCAGCAGTTACTTAGGGACTCGCACAGATACGCAGTATTTT
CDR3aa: CASSYLGTRTDTQYF